This note documents a single T cell receptor (beta chain) sequence. The antigen is undetermined. This entry is derived from a study of blood T cells in healthy people across ages. Study results and limitations: TCR beta diversity per million T cells fell roughly linearly with age.

Then a second PCR, running roughly 6 to 11 cycles, was carried out with a sample-barcoded 5' primer and a J-beta primer mix. MiXCR was run by TCRdb on the 5' RACE reads, yielding one entry per CDR3 protein. The sample comprises some 890,000 distinct CDR3 sequences, 25% to 30% of which are singletons, and about a tenth rests with the top ten. V trimming: 1 base; J trimming: 2 bases; junction bases outside the gene matches: 7. There are 16 residues in the CDR3. CDR1 and CDR2 (germline): SGDLS, YYNGEE. Another study also made use of these data, one on T cells of mothers and their children. That source reports: The study found slightly higher but non-significant overlap in related versus unrelated mother-child pairs.

The receptor comes from a woman in her 40s in good health. Input material: blood. The chain joins TRBV9 to TRBJ2-5, with 8 bases matching TRBD2. The CDR3 is CASSVFAGGLQETQYF. The DNA for the CDR3 is TGTGCCAGCAGCGTATTTGCGGGGGGCCTGCAAGAGACCCAGTACTTC. Supplemented by reference TRBV9 and TRBJ2-5, the full variable domain reads DSGVTQTPKHLITATGQRVTLRCSPRSGDLSVYWYQQSLDQGLQFLIQYYNGEERAKGNILERFSAQQFPDLHSELNLSSLELGDSALYFCASSVFAGGLQETQYFGPGTRLLVL.